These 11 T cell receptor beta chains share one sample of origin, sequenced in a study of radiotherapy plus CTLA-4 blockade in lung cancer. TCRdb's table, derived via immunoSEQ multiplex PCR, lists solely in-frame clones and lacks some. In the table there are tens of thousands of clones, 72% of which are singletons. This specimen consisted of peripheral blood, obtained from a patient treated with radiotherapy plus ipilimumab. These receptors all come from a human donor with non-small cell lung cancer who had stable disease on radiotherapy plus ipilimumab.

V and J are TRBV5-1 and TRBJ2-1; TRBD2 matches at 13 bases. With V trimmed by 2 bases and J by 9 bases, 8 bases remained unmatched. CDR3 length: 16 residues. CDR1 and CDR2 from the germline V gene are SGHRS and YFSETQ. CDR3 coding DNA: TGCGCCAGCAGCTTACGGACTAGCGGGGGCATAGGTGAGCAGTTCTTC. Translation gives CASSLRTSGGIGEQFF.

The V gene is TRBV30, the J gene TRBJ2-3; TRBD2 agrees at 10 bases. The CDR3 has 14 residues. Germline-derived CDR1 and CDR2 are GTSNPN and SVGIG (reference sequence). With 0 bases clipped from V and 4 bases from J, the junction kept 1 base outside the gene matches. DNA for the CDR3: TGTGCCTGGAGTGTAGGGACTAGCGCAGATACGCAGTATTTT. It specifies CAWSVGTSADTQYF.

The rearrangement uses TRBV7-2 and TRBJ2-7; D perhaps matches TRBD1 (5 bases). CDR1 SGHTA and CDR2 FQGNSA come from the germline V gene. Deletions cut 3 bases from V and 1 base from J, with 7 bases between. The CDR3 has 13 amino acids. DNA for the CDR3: TGTGCCAGCAGCTTTCAGGGTTCCTACGAGCAGTACTTC. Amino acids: CASSFQGSYEQYF.

The CDR3 reads CASSLYRAMNTEAFF. The CDR3 region has the DNA TGTGCCAGCAGTTTATACAGGGCCATGAACACTGAAGCTTTCTTT. The V and J genes are TRBV27 and TRBJ1-1, with D perhaps TRBD1 (6 bases). The V end was cut by 1 base, the J end by 0 bases, with 9 bases between. From germline, CDR1 is MNHEY and CDR2 SMNVEV (reference sequence). CDR3 length: 15 amino acids.

The CDR3: CASSQDLGGENTGELFF. The CDR3 DNA sequence: TGCGCCAGCAGCCAAGATTTAGGGGGAGAGAACACCGGGGAGCTGTTTTTT. The genes are TRBV4-3 and TRBJ2-2; D possibly corresponds to TRBD1 (6 bases). CDR1 and CDR2 from the germline V gene are LGHNA and YSLEER. The CDR3 has 17 residues. V was cut by 0 bases and J by 1 base, with 12 bases left in between.

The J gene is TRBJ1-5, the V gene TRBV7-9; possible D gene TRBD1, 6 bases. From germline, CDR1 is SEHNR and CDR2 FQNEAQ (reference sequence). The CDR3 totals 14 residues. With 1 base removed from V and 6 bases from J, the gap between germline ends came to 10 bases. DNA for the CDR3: TGTGCCAGCAGCTTAGACAGGGTGGGTCAGCCCCAGCATTTT. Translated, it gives CASSLDRVGQPQHF.

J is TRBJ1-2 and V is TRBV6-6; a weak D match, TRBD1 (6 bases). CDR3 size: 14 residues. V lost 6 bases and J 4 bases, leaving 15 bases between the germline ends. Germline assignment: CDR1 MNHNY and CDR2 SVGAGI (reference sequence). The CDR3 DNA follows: TGTGCCAGCAGGCCTCAGGGGTTGGGCTATGGCTACACCTTC. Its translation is CASRPQGLGYGYTF.

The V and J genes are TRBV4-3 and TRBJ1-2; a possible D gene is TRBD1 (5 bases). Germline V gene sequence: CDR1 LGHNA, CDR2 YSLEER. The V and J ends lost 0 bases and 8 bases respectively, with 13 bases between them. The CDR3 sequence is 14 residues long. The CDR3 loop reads CASSQDLGRGGYTF. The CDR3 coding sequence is TGCGCCAGCAGCCAAGATCTTGGAAGGGGAGGCTACACCTTC.

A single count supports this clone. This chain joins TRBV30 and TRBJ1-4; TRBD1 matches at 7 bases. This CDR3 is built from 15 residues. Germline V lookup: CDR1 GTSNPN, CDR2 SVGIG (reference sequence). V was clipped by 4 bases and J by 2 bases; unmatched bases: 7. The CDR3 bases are TGTGCCTGGATACGACAGGGAGGCACTAATGAAAAACTGTTTTTT. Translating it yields CAWIRQGGTNEKLFF.

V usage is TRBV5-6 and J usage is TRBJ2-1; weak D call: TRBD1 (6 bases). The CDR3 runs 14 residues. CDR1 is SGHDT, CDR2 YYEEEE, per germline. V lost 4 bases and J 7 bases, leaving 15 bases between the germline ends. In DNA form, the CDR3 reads TGTGCCAGCAGCGGGGACACCAGTGGAAATGAGCAGTTCTTC. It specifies CASSGDTSGNEQFF.

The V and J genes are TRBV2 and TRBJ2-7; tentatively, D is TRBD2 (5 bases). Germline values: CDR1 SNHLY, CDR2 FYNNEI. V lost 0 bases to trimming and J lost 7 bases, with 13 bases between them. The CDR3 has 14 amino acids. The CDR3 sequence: CASSEALRGWEQYF. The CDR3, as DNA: TGTGCCAGCAGTGAAGCGCTGCGCGGGTGGGAGCAGTACTTC.